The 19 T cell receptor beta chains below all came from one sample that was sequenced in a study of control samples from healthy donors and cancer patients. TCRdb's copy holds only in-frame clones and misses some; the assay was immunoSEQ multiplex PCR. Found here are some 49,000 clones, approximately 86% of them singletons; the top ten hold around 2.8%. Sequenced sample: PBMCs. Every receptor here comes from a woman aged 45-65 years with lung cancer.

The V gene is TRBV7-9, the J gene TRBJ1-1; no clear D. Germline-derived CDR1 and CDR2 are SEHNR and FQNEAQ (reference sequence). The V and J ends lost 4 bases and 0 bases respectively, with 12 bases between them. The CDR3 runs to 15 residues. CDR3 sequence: CASSSRKQLNTEAFF. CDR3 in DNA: TGTGCCAGCAGCTCGAGGAAGCAGCTGAACACTGAAGCTTTCTTT. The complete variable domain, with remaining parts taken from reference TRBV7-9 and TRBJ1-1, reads DTGVSQNPRHKITKRGQNVTFRCDPISEHNRLYWYRQTLGQGPEFLTYFQNEAQLEKSRLLSDRFSAERPKGSFSTLEIQRTEQGDSAMYLCASSSRKQLNTEAFFGQGTRLTVV.

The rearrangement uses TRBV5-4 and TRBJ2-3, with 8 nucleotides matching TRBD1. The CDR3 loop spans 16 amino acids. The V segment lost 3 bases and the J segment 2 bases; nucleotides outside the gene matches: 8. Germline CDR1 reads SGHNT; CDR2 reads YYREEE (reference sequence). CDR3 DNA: TGTGCCAGCAGCTGGCTCGGACAGGGAGACACAGATACGCAGTATTTT. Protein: CASSWLGQGDTDTQYF. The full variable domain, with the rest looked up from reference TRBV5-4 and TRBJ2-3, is ETGVTQSPTHLIKTRGQQVTLRCSSQSGHNTVSWYQQALGQGPQFIFQYYREEENGRGNFPPRFSGLQFPNYSSELNVNALELDDSALYLCASSWLGQGDTDTQYFGPGTRLTVL.

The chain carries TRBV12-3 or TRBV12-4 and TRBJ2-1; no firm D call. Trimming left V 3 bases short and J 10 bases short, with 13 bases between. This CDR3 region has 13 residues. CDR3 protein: CASSFAGRGEQFF. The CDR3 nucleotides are TGTGCCAGCAGTTTTGCCGGCCGAGGAGAGCAGTTCTTC.

The CDR3 reads CASSPISGVAGELFF. The CDR3, as DNA: TGTGCCAGCAGCCCTATTTCAGGGGTAGCCGGGGAGCTGTTTTTT. The V gene is TRBV7-8, the J gene TRBJ2-2, with D possibly matching TRBD1 (6 bases). Deletions cut 5 bases from V and 6 bases from J, with 16 bases between. CDR3 length: 15 amino acids. Germline values: CDR1 SGHVS, CDR2 FQNEAQ.

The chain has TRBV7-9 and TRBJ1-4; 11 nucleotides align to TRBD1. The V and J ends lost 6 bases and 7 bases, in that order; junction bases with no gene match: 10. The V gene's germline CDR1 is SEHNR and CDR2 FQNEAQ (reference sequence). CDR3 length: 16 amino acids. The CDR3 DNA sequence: TGTGCCAGCAGGTTCGACAGGGACAGGGGGTTTGAAAAACTGTTTTTT. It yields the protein CASRFDRDRGFEKLFF.

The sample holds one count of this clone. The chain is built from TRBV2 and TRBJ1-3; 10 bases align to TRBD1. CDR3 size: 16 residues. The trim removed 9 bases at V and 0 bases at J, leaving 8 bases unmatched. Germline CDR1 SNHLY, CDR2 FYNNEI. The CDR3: CARGQGSPLSGNTIYF. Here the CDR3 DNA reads TGTGCCAGGGGACAGGGGAGTCCCCTCTCTGGAAACACCATATATTTT.

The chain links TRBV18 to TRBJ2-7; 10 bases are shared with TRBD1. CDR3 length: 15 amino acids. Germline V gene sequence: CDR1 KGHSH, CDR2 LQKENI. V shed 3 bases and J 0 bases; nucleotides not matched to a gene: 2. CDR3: CASSPGQGSSYEQYF. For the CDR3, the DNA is TGTGCCAGCTCACCGGGACAGGGGTCCTCCTACGAGCAGTACTTC.

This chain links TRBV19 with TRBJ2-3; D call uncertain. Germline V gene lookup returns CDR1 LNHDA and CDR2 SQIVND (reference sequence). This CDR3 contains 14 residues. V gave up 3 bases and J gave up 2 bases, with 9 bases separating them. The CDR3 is CASSIGGLTDTQYF. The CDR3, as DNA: TGTGCCAGTAGTATTGGCGGTCTCACAGATACGCAGTATTTT.

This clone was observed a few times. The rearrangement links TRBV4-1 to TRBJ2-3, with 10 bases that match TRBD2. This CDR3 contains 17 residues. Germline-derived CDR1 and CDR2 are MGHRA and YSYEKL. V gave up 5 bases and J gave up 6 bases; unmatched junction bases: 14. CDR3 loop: CASSGPVLAGVKDTQYF. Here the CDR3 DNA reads TGCGCCAGCAGCGGGCCCGTCCTAGCGGGGGTAAAGGATACGCAGTATTTT.

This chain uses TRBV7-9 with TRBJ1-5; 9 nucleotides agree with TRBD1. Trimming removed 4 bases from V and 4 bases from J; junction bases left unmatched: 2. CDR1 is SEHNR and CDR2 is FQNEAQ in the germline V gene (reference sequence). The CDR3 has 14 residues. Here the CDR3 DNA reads TGTGCCAGCAGCTCTGGACAGGGGAATCAGCCCCAGCATTTT. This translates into CASSSGQGNQPQHF. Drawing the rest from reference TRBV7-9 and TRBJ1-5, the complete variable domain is DTGVSQNPRHKITKRGQNVTFRCDPISEHNRLYWYRQTLGQGPEFLTYFQNEAQLEKSRLLSDRFSAERPKGSFSTLEIQRTEQGDSAMYLCASSSGQGNQPQHFGDGTRLSIL.

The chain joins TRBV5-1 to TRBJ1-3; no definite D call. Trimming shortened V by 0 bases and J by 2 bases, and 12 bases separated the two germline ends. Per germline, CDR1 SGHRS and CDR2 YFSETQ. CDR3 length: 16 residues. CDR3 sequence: CASSLDPGITGNTIYF. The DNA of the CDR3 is TGCGCCAGCAGCTTGGATCCGGGGATAACTGGAAACACCATATATTTT. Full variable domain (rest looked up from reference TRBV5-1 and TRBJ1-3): KAGVTQTPRYLIKTRGQQVTLSCSPISGHRSVSWYQQTPGQGLQFLFEYFSETQRNKGNFPGRFSGRQFSNSRSEMNVSTLELGDSALYLCASSLDPGITGNTIYFGEGSWLTVV.

In DNA, the CDR3 is TGCGCCAGCAGCTTTGAAGACTCCCGCGGGGGGGCCAACGTCCTGACTTTC. It yields the protein CASSFEDSRGGANVLTF. V usage is TRBV5-1 and J usage is TRBJ2-6, with a possible D match to TRBD2 (5 bases). The V gene lost 2 bases and the J gene lost 4 bases, with 16 bases spanning the gap. The CDR3 runs 17 residues. Germline-derived CDR1 and CDR2 are SGHRS and YFSETQ.

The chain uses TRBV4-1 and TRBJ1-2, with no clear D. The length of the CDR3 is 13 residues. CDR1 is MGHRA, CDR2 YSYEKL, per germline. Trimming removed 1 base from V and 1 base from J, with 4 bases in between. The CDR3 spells CASSQVFNYGYTF. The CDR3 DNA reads TGCGCCAGCAGCCAAGTCTTTAACTATGGCTACACCTTC.

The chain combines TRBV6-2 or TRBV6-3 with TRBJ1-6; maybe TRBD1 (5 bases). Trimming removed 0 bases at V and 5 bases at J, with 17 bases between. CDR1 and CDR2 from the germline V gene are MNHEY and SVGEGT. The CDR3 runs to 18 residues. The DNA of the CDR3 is TGTGCCAGCAGTTACTCGAATGTGCTGGGACCCGATAATTCACCCCTCCACTTT. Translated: CASSYSNVLGPDNSPLHF.

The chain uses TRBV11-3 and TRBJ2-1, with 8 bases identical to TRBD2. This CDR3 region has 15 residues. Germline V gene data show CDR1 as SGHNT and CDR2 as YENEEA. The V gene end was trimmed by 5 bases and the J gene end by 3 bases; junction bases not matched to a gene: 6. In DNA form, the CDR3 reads TGTGCCAGCAGCGAAAGCGGGGGAAACTACAATGAGCAGTTCTTC. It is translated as CASSESGGNYNEQFF.

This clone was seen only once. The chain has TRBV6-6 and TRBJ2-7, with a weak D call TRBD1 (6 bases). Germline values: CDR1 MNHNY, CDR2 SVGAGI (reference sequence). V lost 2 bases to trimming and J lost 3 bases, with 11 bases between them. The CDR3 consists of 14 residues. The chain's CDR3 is CASSYQGQIYEQYF. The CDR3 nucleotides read TGTGCCAGCAGTTACCAGGGGCAAATCTACGAGCAGTACTTC.

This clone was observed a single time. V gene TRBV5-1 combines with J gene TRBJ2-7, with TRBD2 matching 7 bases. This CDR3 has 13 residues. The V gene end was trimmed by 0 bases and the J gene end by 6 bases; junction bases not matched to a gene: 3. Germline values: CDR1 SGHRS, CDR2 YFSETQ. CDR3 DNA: TGCGCCAGCAGCTTGGGAGGGGAGGGCGAGCAGTACTTC. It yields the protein CASSLGGEGEQYF.

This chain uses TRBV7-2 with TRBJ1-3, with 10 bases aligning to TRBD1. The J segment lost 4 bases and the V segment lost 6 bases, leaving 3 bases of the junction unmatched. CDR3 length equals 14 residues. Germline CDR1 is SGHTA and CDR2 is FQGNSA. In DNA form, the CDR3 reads TGTGCCAGCAGTCGACAGGGGGCAGGAAACACCATATATTTT. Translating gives CASSRQGAGNTIYF.

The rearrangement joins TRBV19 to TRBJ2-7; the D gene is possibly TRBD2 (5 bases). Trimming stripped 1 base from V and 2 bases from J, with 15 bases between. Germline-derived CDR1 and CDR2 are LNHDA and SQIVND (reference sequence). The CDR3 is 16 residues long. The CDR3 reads CASSIGAMGSPYEQYF. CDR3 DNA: TGTGCCAGTAGTATAGGGGCCATGGGGAGTCCCTACGAGCAGTACTTC.